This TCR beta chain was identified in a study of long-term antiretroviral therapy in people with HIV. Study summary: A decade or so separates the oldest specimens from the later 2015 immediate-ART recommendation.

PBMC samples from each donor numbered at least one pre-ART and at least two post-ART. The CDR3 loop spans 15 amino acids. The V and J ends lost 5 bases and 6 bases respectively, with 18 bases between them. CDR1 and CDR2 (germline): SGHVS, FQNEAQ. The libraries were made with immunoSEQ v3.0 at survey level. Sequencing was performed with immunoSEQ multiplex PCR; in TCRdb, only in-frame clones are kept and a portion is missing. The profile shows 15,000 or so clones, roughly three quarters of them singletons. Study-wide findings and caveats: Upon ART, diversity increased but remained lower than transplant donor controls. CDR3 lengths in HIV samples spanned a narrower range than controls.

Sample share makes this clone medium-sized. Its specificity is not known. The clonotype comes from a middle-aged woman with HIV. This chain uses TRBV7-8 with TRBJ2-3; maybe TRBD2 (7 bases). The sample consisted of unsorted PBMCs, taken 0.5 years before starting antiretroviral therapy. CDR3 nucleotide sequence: TGTGCCAGCAGCGTTTTGGGGGGGCTCGCGGATACGCAGTATTTT. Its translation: CASSVLGGLADTQYF.